The 8 T cell receptor beta chains reported below all come from one sample, sequenced in a study of a mutant IDH1 vaccine in newly diagnosed glioma. TCRdb's table, derived via immunoSEQ multiplex PCR, lists solely in-frame clones and lacks some. The sample carries 25,000 to 30,000 clones, roughly 90% recorded once. These receptors have no identified antigens. Noted time point: week 5, during vaccination. Each dose delivered 300 ug of mutant IDH1 20-mer peptide subcutaneously with imiquimod. Source: PBMCs, taken from a glioma patient whose treatment included an IDH1 peptide vaccine. These receptors all stem from a man younger than 30 with glioma.

The V gene is TRBV5-4, the J gene TRBJ1-2; TRBD1 might be the D (6 bases). Germline V gene lookup returns CDR1 SGHNT and CDR2 YYREEE (reference sequence). This CDR3 is built from 11 residues. CDR3 bases: TGTGTGACGGACAGTGACTATGGCTACACCTTC. Its translation: CVTDSDYGYTF.

This rearrangement joins TRBV30 to TRBJ1-1; D perhaps matches TRBD1 (6 bases). Germline V gene lookup returns CDR1 GTSNPN and CDR2 SVGIG (reference sequence). The CDR3 runs to 14 residues. The CDR3 reads CAYVPGQVLTEAFF. The CDR3 DNA reads as TGTGCTTACGTCCCGGGACAAGTACTCACTGAAGCTTTCTTT.

This clone has a single count. The chain recombines TRBV30 with TRBJ1-4; tentative D call: TRBD1 (5 bases). Germline V gene data show CDR1 as GTSNPN and CDR2 as SVGIG (reference sequence). The CDR3 is made up of 15 amino acids. V was cut by 0 bases and J by 7 bases, with 15 bases left in between. CDR3 DNA: TGTGCCTGGAGTGTACAGAGGGGCATAGGTGAAAAACTGTTTTTT. It encodes CAWSVQRGIGEKLFF.

The V and J genes are TRBV19 and TRBJ2-2, with 8 bases matching TRBD1. CDR3 length: 14 amino acids. Germline trimming cut 7 bases from V and 5 bases from J; bases unmatched to any gene: 6. CDR1 is LNHDA and CDR2 is SQIVND in the germline V gene (reference sequence). CDR3 protein: CASNQDRATGELFF. DNA for the CDR3: TGTGCCAGTAACCAGGACAGGGCTACCGGGGAGCTGTTTTTT.

This clone has a single count. The chain uses TRBV6-5 and TRBJ2-2; D unclear. Germline V CDR1 and CDR2: MNHEY, SVGAGI. The CDR3 sequence is 14 residues long. Trimming removed 6 bases at V and 0 bases at J, with 8 bases between. The CDR3 DNA sequence: TGTGCCAGCAGAGGGTTGCCGAACACCGGGGAGCTGTTTTTT. Protein product: CASRGLPNTGELFF.

This clone occurred a few times. The chain links TRBV7-9 to TRBJ2-5; TRBD1 matches 7 bases. The CDR3 consists of 14 residues. V lost 0 bases, J lost 4 bases, and 2 bases stayed unmatched. CDR1 and CDR2 from the germline V gene are SEHNR and FQNEAQ (reference sequence). The CDR3 DNA reads TGTGCCAGCAGCTTAGCAACAGGGGTAGAGACCCAGTACTTC. It codes for CASSLATGVETQYF.

V usage is TRBV30 and J usage is TRBJ1-6, with 9 bases that match TRBD1. Germline lookup yields CDR1 GTSNPN and CDR2 SVGIG (reference sequence). The V and J ends lost 3 bases and 8 bases, in that order; junction bases with no gene match: 8. The CDR3 contains 15 residues. CDR3 sequence (DNA): TGTGCCTGGAGCGGAGACGGACAGGGGTATTCACCCCTCCACTTT. Translation gives CAWSGDGQGYSPLHF.

This chain joins TRBV7-2 and TRBJ2-5, with D uncertain. Trimming removed 3 bases from V and 7 bases from J, with 12 bases in between. From germline, CDR1 is SGHTA and CDR2 FQGNSA. The CDR3 loop spans 13 amino acids. In DNA form, the CDR3 reads TGTGCCAGCAGCTTGGGCGGCCCTCGGACCCAGTACTTC. Translated, it gives CASSLGGPRTQYF.